The T cell receptor beta chain described here comes from a study of blood T cell repertoires in COVID-19. Across the study: Sample material is recorded as cDNA or gDNA derived from T cells, B-cell-depleted T cells, or PBMCs.

The ends were cut back, 5 bases at V and 4 bases at J, with 19 bases in the middle. Looked up from germline, CDR1 is KGHDR and CDR2 is SFDVKD. This CDR3 comprises 16 residues. Here immunoSEQ multiplex PCR was the method, and the copy in TCRdb shows in-frame clones only, minus some. The table has approximately 300,000 clones, 80% to 90% seen once. Cohort 3 recovered donors had two negative PCRs, clearance, or symptom resolution. Sequences were obtained from PBMCs or T cells enriched from blood (not recorded which). V is TRBV24-1 and J is TRBJ1-2; D unresolved. The clonotype originates from a young woman who had recovered from COVID-19. The CDR3: CATSAASGGGSYGYTF. The CDR3 DNA sequence: TGTGCCACCAGTGCCGCCTCGGGTGGCGGTAGCTATGGCTACACCTTC.